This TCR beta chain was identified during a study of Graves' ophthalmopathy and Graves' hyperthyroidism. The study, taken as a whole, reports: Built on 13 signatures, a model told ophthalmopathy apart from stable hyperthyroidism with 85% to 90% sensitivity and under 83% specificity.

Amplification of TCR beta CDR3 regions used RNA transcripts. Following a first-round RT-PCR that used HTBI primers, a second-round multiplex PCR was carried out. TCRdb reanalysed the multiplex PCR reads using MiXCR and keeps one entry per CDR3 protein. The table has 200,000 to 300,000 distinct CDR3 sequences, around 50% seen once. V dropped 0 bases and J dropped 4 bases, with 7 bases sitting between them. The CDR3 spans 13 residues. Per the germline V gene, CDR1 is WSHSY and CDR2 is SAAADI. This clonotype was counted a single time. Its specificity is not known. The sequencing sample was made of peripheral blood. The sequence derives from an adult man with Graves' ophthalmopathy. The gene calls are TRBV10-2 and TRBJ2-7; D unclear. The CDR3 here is CASSESGAYEQYF. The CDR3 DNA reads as TGCGCCAGCAGTGAGTCGGGCGCATACGAGCAGTACTTC.